The clone carrying this T cell receptor (beta chain) was observed at least ten times. The CDR3 is 12 residues long. CDR1 is SGHRS, CDR2 YFSETQ, per germline. V was shortened by 5 bases and J by 7 bases, with 12 bases between the two germline ends. The record originates from a study of Graves' ophthalmopathy and Graves' hyperthyroidism. Hyperthyroidism patients were newly diagnosed, under 2 months' duration, aged 18 to 65. Other autoimmune diseases, uncontrolled infections, pregnancy and lactation each led to patient exclusion. RNA transcripts yielded amplified TCR beta CDR3 regions. Second-round multiplex PCR followed a first-round RT-PCR using HTBI primers. TCRdb reprocessed the multiplex PCR reads via MiXCR and lists one record per CDR3 protein. The sample records some 1.1 million distinct CDR3 sequences, roughly 35% being singletons.

The material sequenced was peripheral blood or thyroid tissue (not recorded which). The clonotype was recovered from an adult man with Graves' hyperthyroidism. The chain has TRBV5-1 and TRBJ1-1; D not certain. CDR3 coding DNA: TGCGCCAGCAGACGTGACCAAGGTGAAGCTTTCTTT. Protein sequence: CASRRDQGEAFF. Looking up the rest from reference TRBV5-1 and TRBJ1-1 gives the full variable domain: KAGVTQTPRYLIKTRGQQVTLSCSPISGHRSVSWYQQTPGQGLQFLFEYFSETQRNKGNFPGRFSGRQFSNSRSEMNVSTLELGDSALYLCASRRDQGEAFFGQGTRLTVV.